This is a list of T cell receptor beta chains from one sample in a study of CD8 T cells in ankylosing spondylitis. TCRdb reanalysed the 5' RACE reads using MiXCR and keeps one entry per CDR3 protein. Of fewer than 500,000 distinct CDR3 sequences listed, 25% to 30% are singletons. Source material: blood, either unsorted or a sorted T cell fraction (not recorded which). All receptors come from a male donor with ankylosing spondylitis. The CDR3 runs from the conserved cysteine through the conserved F or W. The order of the fields is D gene, clone size, J gene, V gene, CDR3 protein, CDR3 DNA. The D gene is left open where the match is weak. Rows give clone size only sometimes, using once, few, many, or a class for an expanded clone.

TRBD2 - TRBJ2-3 TRBV5-1 CASSFRGSDTDTQYF TGCGCCAGCAGCTTCCGCGGGAGCGACACAGATACGCAGTATTTT
- - TRBJ1-4 TRBV6-5 CASSYKGNGRNEKLFF TGTGCCAGCAGTTACAAGGGAAACGGGCGTAATGAAAAACTGTTTTTT
TRBD2 - TRBJ2-3 TRBV28 CASSLSPRLAGYIDTQYF TGTGCCAGCAGTCTTAGCCCTAGACTAGCGGGCTACATAGATACGCAGTATTTT
- few TRBJ2-7 TRBV29-1 CSVTTSYEQYF TGCAGCGTTACTACTAGTTACGAGCAGTACTTC
TRBD2 few TRBJ2-3 TRBV11-1 CASSPQRVTSGSYSSTDTQYF TGTGCCAGCAGCCCCCAGAGGGTGACTAGCGGATCTTACTCTAGCACAGATACGCAGTATTTT
- many TRBJ1-1 TRBV4-2 CASSQDLKGTEAFF TGTGCCAGCAGCCAAGATCTTAAGGGCACTGAAGCTTTCTTT
- - TRBJ2-1 TRBV20-1 CSAVRGSYNEQFF TGCAGTGCGGTCAGAGGCAGCTACAATGAGCAGTTCTTC
- - TRBJ2-2 TRBV6-1 CASSEVWAGELFF TGTGCCAGCAGTGAAGTCTGGGCCGGGGAGCTGTTTTTT
- - TRBJ1-1 TRBV15 CATSSSGLYTEAFF TGTGCCACCAGCAGCTCCGGATTATATACTGAAGCTTTCTTT
TRBD2 - TRBJ2-1 TRBV20-1 CSARSGGDEQFF TGCAGTGCTAGATCGGGGGGGGATGAGCAGTTCTTC
TRBD1 few TRBJ2-7 TRBV6-2/TRBV6-3 CASRAGQGNSYEQYF TGTGCCAGCAGAGCGGGACAGGGGAACTCCTACGAGCAGTACTTC
- - TRBJ1-2 TRBV12-3/TRBV12-4 CASSFQKAYGYTF TGTGCCAGCAGTTTCCAGAAAGCCTATGGCTACACCTTC
TRBD2 - TRBJ2-1 TRBV5-5 CASSSAPTSGRIEQFF TGTGCCAGCAGCTCTGCCCCGACTAGCGGGAGAATTGAGCAGTTCTTC
- - TRBJ2-3 TRBV5-6 CASSLAGAVGDTQYF TGTGCCAGCAGCTTGGCCGGAGCCGTGGGAGATACGCAGTATTTT
- - TRBJ2-1 TRBV5-1 CASSLPAGGEQFF TGCGCCAGCAGCTTGCCTGCCGGGGGTGAGCAGTTCTTC
- - TRBJ2-5 TRBV20-1 CSATPRGVTWETQYF TGCAGTGCTACCCCAAGGGGGGTTACGTGGGAGACCCAGTACTTC
TRBD2 - TRBJ2-1 TRBV20-1 CSAPVRTSSSEQFF TGCAGTGCTCCCGTGAGGACTAGTTCCAGTGAGCAGTTCTTC
TRBD2 many TRBJ2-1 TRBV5-5 CASSSPSGSYNEQFF TGTGCCAGCAGCTCGCCTAGCGGGAGTTACAATGAGCAGTTCTTC
- - TRBJ1-1 TRBV28 CASSSGGMNTEAFF TGTGCCAGCAGTTCGGGGGGGATGAACACTGAAGCTTTCTTT
- few TRBJ1-1 TRBV27 CASSLGDSAAFF TGTGCCAGCAGTTTAGGGGACTCTGCAGCTTTCTTT
TRBD2 few TRBJ2-2 TRBV27 CASGKSSGTNTGELFF TGTGCCAGCGGAAAATCTAGCGGCACGAACACCGGGGAGCTGTTTTTT
- - TRBJ2-6 TRBV16 CASSRPIGDLSGANVLTF TGTGCCAGCAGCCGCCCCATAGGGGACCTCTCTGGGGCCAACGTCCTGACTTTC
TRBD1 - TRBJ2-1 TRBV9 CASSVVGTGAPYNEQFF TGTGCCAGCAGCGTAGTTGGGACAGGGGCCCCCTACAATGAGCAGTTCTTC
- few TRBJ1-2 TRBV20-1 CSARDSGRVNGYTF TGCAGTGCTAGAGATTCAGGGAGGGTAAATGGCTACACCTTC
- - TRBJ2-3 TRBV5-1 CASSARSGRSTDTQYF TGCGCCAGCAGCGCCCGAAGCGGAAGGAGCACAGATACGCAGTATTTT